This T cell receptor (beta chain) was retrieved from a study of OX40 agonist ivuxolimab in advanced cancers. This CDR3 region has 15 residues. Between the trimmed V and J ends, which lost 0 bases and 8 bases, there was a span of 12 bases. The germline V gene has CDR1 SGHRS and CDR2 YFSETQ. This clone came up a few times. TCRdb's copy holds only in-frame clones and misses some; the assay was immunoSEQ multiplex PCR. The table records around 76,000 clones, around 85% of them present only once. The chain links TRBV5-1 to TRBJ1-6, with D perhaps TRBD1 (6 bases). This TCR was recovered from an adult with an advanced solid tumor such as melanoma, head and neck, liver or kidney cancer. The material was CD4+ or CD8+ T cells sorted from blood, obtained in a trial of the OX40 agonist ivuxolimab. CDR3 sequence: CASSLAGQGYSPLHF. CDR3 DNA: TGCGCCAGCAGCTTGGCCGGGCAGGGGTATTCACCCCTCCACTTT.